These 11 T cell receptor beta chains were all obtained from the same sample, sequenced in a study of T-cell memory formation after mild COVID-19. MiXCR, applied by TCRdb to the 5' RACE reads, yields one record per CDR3 protein. The repertoire consists of approximately 290,000 distinct CDR3 sequences, with roughly 8% occurring once and the leading ten covering 22%. Sample: PBMCs or a T cell subset sorted from them (not recorded which). The receptors come from a man aged 18 to 30 who had mild COVID-19 (a few samples of this study predate the infection). Cell type and time point are not known.

This clonotype was seen more than once but under ten times. The gene calls are TRBV5-8 and TRBJ1-1; D perhaps matches TRBD1 (5 bases). The CDR3 loop spans 15 amino acids. V lost 6 bases to trimming and J lost 4 bases, with 19 bases between them. Germline V gene sequence: CDR1 SGHTS, CDR2 YDEGEE. CDR3 sequence: CASTFSISGGTEAFF. The CDR3 bases are TGTGCCAGCACCTTTTCAATCAGTGGGGGCACTGAAGCTTTCTTT.

Only a few counts were recorded for this clonotype. The CDR3 nucleotides read TGTGCCAGCACCTGGGCCGGGTCAGTCAACACCGGGGAGCTGTTTTTT. It yields the protein CASTWAGSVNTGELFF. This sequence joins TRBV5-5 and TRBJ2-2, with no clear D. This CDR3 has 16 residues. Trimming left V 6 bases short and J 2 bases short, with 17 bases between. Looked up from germline, CDR1 is SGHKS and CDR2 is YYEKEE (reference sequence).

The chain links TRBV7-9 to TRBJ2-3; TRBD1 is a possible D gene (6 bases). V was shortened by 7 bases and J by 3 bases, with 17 bases between the two germline ends. CDR1 is SEHNR and CDR2 is FQNEAQ in the germline V gene (reference sequence). This CDR3 is 15 amino acids long. This CDR3 reads CASNPGTLSTDTQYF. The DNA of the CDR3 is TGTGCCAGCAACCCCGGGACACTTTCGACAGATACGCAGTATTTT.

This clonotype was counted many times. The chain couples TRBV29-1 to TRBJ2-2, with D possibly matching TRBD2 (5 bases). This CDR3 spans 14 amino acids. V was clipped by 4 bases and J by 5 bases, with 14 bases between them. Germline CDR1 and CDR2: SQVTM and ANQGSEA. This CDR3 is CSVAARADTGELFF. The CDR3 DNA reads TGCAGCGTTGCTGCGAGGGCAGATACCGGGGAGCTGTTTTTT.

There are a few counts of this clonotype. CDR3 nucleotides: TGTGCCATCAGTGAGTCGTTAGAGACCCAGTACTTC. Residues: CAISESLETQYF. The chain links TRBV10-3 to TRBJ2-5, with D uncertain. The CDR3 sequence is 12 residues long. Trimming cost V 0 bases and J 4 bases, with 3 bases left between them. Looked up from germline, CDR1 is ENHRY and CDR2 is SYGVKD.

This clonotype was seen more than once but under ten times. The DNA for the CDR3 is TGCAGTGCTAGCACCCCTAGCGGGGCACCCTACGAGCAGTACTTC. Its protein is CSASTPSGAPYEQYF. V is TRBV20-1 and J is TRBJ2-7, with 9 bases matching TRBD2. CDR3 length equals 15 residues. With V trimmed by 3 bases and J by 2 bases, 8 bases remained unmatched. The germline V gene encodes CDR1 DFQATT and CDR2 SNEGSKA (reference sequence).

This clonotype was picked up a small number of times. The chain combines TRBV5-1 with TRBJ1-2; 8 bases align to TRBD1. Unmatched junction bases numbered 3, after V lost 0 bases and J lost 5 bases. CDR1 and CDR2 (germline): SGHRS, YFSETQ. The CDR3 is made up of 14 amino acids. CDR3 loop: CASSLDGTGYGYTF. The CDR3 DNA reads as TGCGCCAGCAGCTTGGATGGGACAGGTTATGGCTACACCTTC.

The chain is built from TRBV7-6 and TRBJ2-3, with TRBD1 matching over 9 bases. Germline values: CDR1 SGHVS, CDR2 FNYEAQ. CDR3 size: 15 residues. V lost 5 bases to trimming and J lost 3 bases; unmatched junction nucleotides: 6. The CDR3 region has the DNA TGTGCCAGCAGCGCCGGGACAGGGCGTACAGATACGCAGTATTTT. Its protein product is CASSAGTGRTDTQYF.

This clonotype was observed at least ten times. This chain uses TRBV19 with TRBJ2-7, with D possibly being TRBD2 (6 bases). Germline CDR1 reads LNHDA; CDR2 reads SQIVND (reference sequence). CDR3 length: 12 amino acids. Trimming removed 6 bases at V and 5 bases at J, with 11 bases between. The CDR3: CASSRGMDEQYF. The CDR3 DNA is TGTGCCAGTAGCCGCGGGATGGACGAGCAGTACTTC.

This clonotype was recorded at least ten times. The gene calls are TRBV6-5 and TRBJ2-1; TRBD2 aligns across 11 bases. With 6 bases clipped from V and 6 bases from J, the junction kept 4 bases outside the gene matches. Germline V gene lookup returns CDR1 MNHEY and CDR2 SVGAGI. The CDR3 extends over 14 amino acids. The CDR3 protein is CASRLGLAANEQFF. As DNA, the CDR3 is TGTGCCAGCAGACTGGGACTAGCGGCCAATGAGCAGTTCTTC.

The V call is TRBV7-2, the J call TRBJ2-5; 14 bases fit TRBD2. The trim removed 3 bases at V and 4 bases at J, leaving 22 bases unmatched. Germline lookup yields CDR1 SGHTA and CDR2 FQGNSA. The CDR3 has 22 amino acids. As DNA, the CDR3 is TGTGCCAGCAGCTTCCCGGGGGCCGGGACTAGCGGGGGTCTTACCCCCTCAGAGACCCAGTACTTC. It yields the protein CASSFPGAGTSGGLTPSETQYF.